This TCR beta chain derives from a study of graft-versus-host responses after intestinal transplantation (dated by TCRdb to the early 2020s). General notes on the study: The transplants that recipients got were multivisceral, liver-intestinal, or isolated intestinal. All recipients received anti-thymocyte globulin induction followed by maintenance tacrolimus and steroids for around three years. After intestinal transplantation, graft-versus-host and host-versus-graft alloreactive T cell clones were followed in the graft, circulation and bone marrow using bulk TCR-beta CDR3 sequencing. To identify alloreactive clones, pre-transplant mixed lymphocyte reaction products were sequenced and then compared with unstimulated pre-transplant donor and recipient T cells. A cohort of approximately 23 intestinal transplant recipients, including one retransplant, was enrolled, and a few patients lacking pretransplant specimens were excluded. Donor T cell macrochimerism was defined as a peak of at least 4% donor T cells among recipient peripheral blood mononuclear cells. Rather than being sequenced by the commercial service, samples from a few later patients were sequenced in-house on an Illumina MiSeq and processed with MiXCR. On the study overall, not on this receptor specifically: GvH clones were detected in recipient bone marrow, and some appeared earlier in ileal mucosa or blood, consistent with an intestinal mucosal origin. Patients with donor T cell macrochimerism had high GvH to HvG T cell clonal ratios in their allografts. Conclusions were limited by the relatively low number and heterogeneity of intestinal transplant patients. Early after transplant, peak levels of circulating GvH clones were found to be associated with declines in HvG clones.

To prepare the library, the immunoSEQ multiplex PCR assay was applied. For most patients, genomic DNA was subjected to high-throughput TCR-beta CDR3 sequencing by Adaptive Biotechnologies. For the original study's pipeline: Adaptive's ImmunoSEQ software was the source of the TCR sequencing data for 18 patients, while a few other patients were processed with MiXCR and VDJtools. CDR3 nucleotide sequences shared by donor and recipient were removed because the origin of these sequences could not be assigned. Alloreactive clones required at least 2-fold expansion over unstimulated cells and minimum CFSE-low frequency of 0.002% (template counts) or 0.001% (read counts). A clone was considered mappable if detected in the sequenced pre-transplant spleen, lymph node, or MLR CFSE-low populations of the donor or recipient. The cumulative frequency of alloreactive clones was calculated as a percentage of all sequences, weighted by copy number. The source is immuneACCESS, and TCRdb retained only in-frame sequences with V and J called. Part of the clones is not carried over; for the studies checked, unresolved V genes explain less than half of this, and the remainder is unexplained. V and J calls and clone size are as listed in that table; D and trimming were resolved from the DNA. Recorded for this sample are around 92,000 clones; roughly 88% of them occurred a single time. In total, the top ten clones hold more than 1.4% of the sample.

Blood samples were collected up to 4 times in the first month after transplant and then at least monthly when available. Trimming at the junction amounts to 4 bases on V and 7 bases on J, and the germline ends lie 13 bases apart. Reading the germline V gene gives CDR1 MDHEN and CDR2 SYDVKM. CDR3 length: 13 amino acids, cysteine to phenylalanine. Of all the DNA, just the CDR3 is kept, 39 bases in frame from base 1. About this clone: What this receptor recognizes is not known. Base qualities are not provided; no much larger clone lies one nucleotide away.

The chain employs TRBV28 and TRBJ2-5; the D gene is perhaps TRBD2, from 5 matching bases. The specimen comprised PBMCs, sampled 255 days after intestinal transplant. The TCR was taken from a human patient who received an intestinal transplant, so some T cells may come from the graft donor. The CDR3 has the sequence CASSYGNAGTQYF. The base sequence is TGTGCCAGCAGTTATGGGAATGCGGGGACCCAGTACTTC.